A selection of T cell receptor beta chains follows, all from one sample in a study of blood T cell repertoires in COVID-19. The assay was immunoSEQ multiplex PCR, and TCRdb's table has in-frame clones only and misses some. The table has about 60,000 clones, about 84% seen once. Input material: peripheral blood. All receptors come from a human donor in a cohort sampled during active COVID-19. Each CDR3 is given with its conserved first and last residue. The order of the fields is V gene, CDR3 protein.

v_call: TRBV5-1
cdr3_aa: CASSSQISNTGELFF

v_call: TRBV15
cdr3_aa: CATSRGDTASNYGYTF

v_call: TRBV5-8
cdr3_aa: CASSTGTRKETQYF

v_call: TRBV4-1
cdr3_aa: CASSHFLTSGGPKDTQYF

v_call: TRBV9
cdr3_aa: CASSARGWGKANTGELFF

v_call: TRBV6-5
cdr3_aa: CASSVRQGVGGEQYF

v_call: TRBV11-1
cdr3_aa: CASSKPGQGASGELFF

v_call: TRBV4-1
cdr3_aa: CASSQVDGGYTDTQYF

v_call: TRBV30
cdr3_aa: CAWSVQGEETQYF

v_call: TRBV27
cdr3_aa: CASRGVRGAYEQYF

v_call: TRBV11-2
cdr3_aa: CASSLWTGRSPLHF

v_call: TRBV2
cdr3_aa: CASSPQLLYGYTF

v_call: TRBV18
cdr3_aa: CASSPPPVGGELFF

v_call: TRBV6-1
cdr3_aa: CASSDTGTPTGNEQFF

v_call: TRBV9
cdr3_aa: CASSLPGATNEKLFF

v_call: TRBV6-6
cdr3_aa: CASSYRTGVFYGYTF

v_call: TRBV20-1
cdr3_aa: CSGGPNQPQHF

v_call: TRBV11-2
cdr3_aa: CASSFQRGAGELFF

v_call: TRBV19
cdr3_aa: CASSIGQGYYGYTF

v_call: TRBV6-5
cdr3_aa: CASSQDSSYGYTF

v_call: TRBV5-1
cdr3_aa: CASSLGDTEAFF

v_call: TRBV19
cdr3_aa: CASSGPHYSNQPQHF

v_call: TRBV28
cdr3_aa: CASKTGGKETQYF

v_call: TRBV11-2
cdr3_aa: CASSFNVAGAYNEQFF

v_call: TRBV4-1
cdr3_aa: CASRRQGEGSYGYTF

v_call: TRBV3-1/TRBV3-2
cdr3_aa: CASSSRDRAYEQYF

v_call: TRBV3-1/TRBV3-2
cdr3_aa: CASSQGTGVGQPQHF

v_call: TRBV7-2
cdr3_aa: CASSLAPSSGGDNEQFF

v_call: TRBV6-6
cdr3_aa: CASRTRTGNEKLFF

v_call: TRBV19
cdr3_aa: CASSDRHGPNEKLFF